A selection of T cell receptor beta chains follows, all from one sample in a study of T-cell memory formation after mild COVID-19. TCRdb reprocessed the 5' RACE reads with MiXCR, giving one entry per CDR3 protein. The sample has 85,000 to 120,000 distinct CDR3 sequences, approximately 15% seen once. The sample taken for sequencing was PBMCs or a T cell subset sorted from them (not recorded which). These receptors came from an adult woman who had mild COVID-19 (a few samples of this study predate the infection). Cell type and time point are not known. The CDR3 runs from the conserved cysteine through the conserved F or W. Fields, in order: J gene, D gene, clone size, V gene, CDR3 protein, CDR3 DNA. A D gene is named only where the DNA matches it firmly. A row's size may be missing; if present it is once, few, many or a size class.

J gene: TRBJ2-3; D gene: TRBD1; clone size: NA; V gene: TRBV5-4; CDR3 protein: CASSFGTGGLDTQYF; CDR3 DNA: TGTGCCAGCAGCTTCGGGACAGGGGGGTTAGATACGCAGTATTTT
J gene: TRBJ1-4; D gene: NA; clone size: few; V gene: TRBV2; CDR3 protein: CASSETGEKLFF; CDR3 DNA: TGTGCCAGCAGTGAAACGGGGGAAAAACTGTTTTTT
J gene: TRBJ2-3; D gene: TRBD1; clone size: NA; V gene: TRBV27; CDR3 protein: CASSSTGASLFTDTQYF; CDR3 DNA: TGTGCCAGCAGTTCAACAGGGGCCAGCTTATTCACAGATACGCAGTATTTT
J gene: TRBJ2-1; D gene: NA; clone size: NA; V gene: TRBV23-1; CDR3 protein: CASSQSFNEQFF; CDR3 DNA: TGCGCCAGCAGTCAATCTTTTAATGAGCAGTTCTTC
J gene: TRBJ2-4; D gene: NA; clone size: many; V gene: TRBV7-9; CDR3 protein: CATDPPQDIQYF; CDR3 DNA: TGTGCCACCGACCCGCCACAGGACATTCAGTACTTC
J gene: TRBJ2-5; D gene: NA; clone size: NA; V gene: TRBV28; CDR3 protein: CASSRPYGTPRETQYF; CDR3 DNA: TGTGCCAGCAGCCGTCCCTACGGGACCCCAAGGGAGACCCAGTACTTC
J gene: TRBJ2-5; D gene: NA; clone size: NA; V gene: TRBV19; CDR3 protein: CATIGGLQETQYF; CDR3 DNA: TGTGCGACCATCGGGGGTCTTCAAGAGACCCAGTACTTC
J gene: TRBJ2-5; D gene: TRBD2; clone size: NA; V gene: TRBV3-1; CDR3 protein: CASTLRRLAALGRETQYF; CDR3 DNA: TGTGCCAGCACCCTCAGGCGGCTAGCGGCCCTTGGCAGGGAGACCCAGTACTTC
J gene: TRBJ2-1; D gene: NA; clone size: NA; V gene: TRBV4-1; CDR3 protein: CASSQDRTINEQFF; CDR3 DNA: TGCGCCAGCAGCCAAGATAGGACCATCAATGAGCAGTTCTTC
J gene: TRBJ1-5; D gene: NA; clone size: NA; V gene: TRBV12-3/TRBV12-4; CDR3 protein: CASSFVRGDQPQHF; CDR3 DNA: TGTGCCAGCAGTTTCGTCAGGGGCGATCAGCCCCAGCATTTT
J gene: TRBJ2-7; D gene: NA; clone size: few; V gene: TRBV2; CDR3 protein: CASSEGAYEQYF; CDR3 DNA: TGTGCCAGCAGTGAGGGGGCCTACGAGCAGTACTTC
J gene: TRBJ2-1; D gene: NA; clone size: NA; V gene: TRBV5-5; CDR3 protein: CASRDSRPYNEQFF; CDR3 DNA: TGTGCCAGCAGGGACTCTAGACCCTACAATGAGCAGTTCTTC
J gene: TRBJ2-7; D gene: NA; clone size: NA; V gene: TRBV20-1; CDR3 protein: CSAAGAREQYF; CDR3 DNA: TGCAGTGCGGCAGGGGCCCGGGAGCAGTACTTC
J gene: TRBJ1-2; D gene: TRBD1; clone size: NA; V gene: TRBV19; CDR3 protein: CASSISPGTADTF; CDR3 DNA: TGTGCCAGTAGTATTTCACCCGGGACAGCTGACACCTTC
J gene: TRBJ2-2; D gene: NA; clone size: NA; V gene: TRBV7-6; CDR3 protein: CASSSLDRNTGELFF; CDR3 DNA: TGTGCCAGCAGCTCCCTCGACAGGAACACCGGGGAGCTGTTTTTT
J gene: TRBJ2-1; D gene: TRBD2; clone size: NA; V gene: TRBV11-3; CDR3 protein: CASSPGPGGINEQFF; CDR3 DNA: TGTGCCAGCAGCCCGGGACCGGGAGGGATTAATGAGCAGTTCTTC
J gene: TRBJ2-3; D gene: NA; clone size: NA; V gene: TRBV12-3/TRBV12-4; CDR3 protein: CASSFDFPDTQYF; CDR3 DNA: TGTGCCAGCAGTTTTGATTTCCCAGATACGCAGTATTTT
J gene: TRBJ1-1; D gene: NA; clone size: many; V gene: TRBV30; CDR3 protein: CAWSRGGTEAFF; CDR3 DNA: TGTGCCTGGAGTCGGGGGGGCACTGAAGCTTTCTTT
J gene: TRBJ2-3; D gene: NA; clone size: NA; V gene: TRBV7-9; CDR3 protein: CSSSGGFGADTQYF; CDR3 DNA: TGTTCCAGCAGCGGAGGATTTGGGGCAGATACGCAGTATTTT
J gene: TRBJ1-1; D gene: NA; clone size: few; V gene: TRBV12-3/TRBV12-4; CDR3 protein: CASSRLAFF; CDR3 DNA: TGTGCCAGCAGCCGATTGGCTTTCTTT
J gene: TRBJ2-2; D gene: NA; clone size: NA; V gene: TRBV12-3/TRBV12-4; CDR3 protein: CANLGWGTGELFF; CDR3 DNA: TGTGCCAACCTGGGCTGGGGCACCGGGGAGCTGTTTTTT
J gene: TRBJ1-1; D gene: TRBD1; clone size: NA; V gene: TRBV11-3; CDR3 protein: CASSSRQGNTEAFF; CDR3 DNA: TGTGCCAGCAGCTCCCGACAGGGGAACACTGAAGCTTTCTTT
J gene: TRBJ2-3; D gene: NA; clone size: NA; V gene: TRBV20-1; CDR3 protein: CSAREYSGPPVDTQYF; CDR3 DNA: TGCAGTGCTAGAGAATATTCCGGGCCCCCTGTAGATACGCAGTATTTT
J gene: TRBJ1-5; D gene: NA; clone size: few; V gene: TRBV7-2; CDR3 protein: CASSLIEGQPQHF; CDR3 DNA: TGTGCCAGCAGCTTAATCGAGGGTCAGCCCCAGCATTTT
J gene: TRBJ2-7; D gene: TRBD1; clone size: few; V gene: TRBV5-6; CDR3 protein: CASSPDRDLGYEQYF; CDR3 DNA: TGTGCCAGCAGCCCGGACAGGGACTTGGGCTACGAGCAGTACTTC
J gene: TRBJ2-7; D gene: NA; clone size: NA; V gene: TRBV12-3/TRBV12-4; CDR3 protein: CASMQGPGGTSYEQYF; CDR3 DNA: TGTGCCAGCATGCAAGGCCCGGGTGGCACCTCCTACGAGCAGTACTTC
J gene: TRBJ1-1; D gene: NA; clone size: once; V gene: TRBV5-1; CDR3 protein: CASSLVSGTDRGTEAFF; CDR3 DNA: TGCGCCAGCAGCTTGGTATCTGGGACGGACCGGGGCACTGAAGCTTTCTTT
J gene: TRBJ2-7; D gene: TRBD1; clone size: NA; V gene: TRBV29-1; CDR3 protein: CSIPQGTYEQYF; CDR3 DNA: TGCAGCATTCCACAGGGGACCTACGAGCAGTACTTC
J gene: TRBJ2-7; D gene: NA; clone size: NA; V gene: TRBV19; CDR3 protein: CASSAGASSYEQYF; CDR3 DNA: TGTGCCAGTAGTGCCGGGGCTAGCTCCTACGAGCAGTACTTC
J gene: TRBJ2-7; D gene: TRBD1; clone size: NA; V gene: TRBV2; CDR3 protein: CASSEVSRDRGFYEQYF; CDR3 DNA: TGTGCCAGCAGTGAAGTGTCCCGGGACAGGGGGTTCTACGAGCAGTACTTC
J gene: TRBJ2-1; D gene: TRBD2; clone size: few; V gene: TRBV10-1; CDR3 protein: CASSESAGGGYNEQFF; CDR3 DNA: TGCGCCAGCAGTGAGTCGGCGGGGGGCGGATACAATGAGCAGTTCTTC
J gene: TRBJ1-1; D gene: NA; clone size: NA; V gene: TRBV3-1; CDR3 protein: CASSQDPTPDEAFF; CDR3 DNA: TGTGCCAGCAGCCAAGATCCCACCCCAGACGAGGCTTTCTTT
J gene: TRBJ2-2; D gene: NA; clone size: NA; V gene: TRBV30; CDR3 protein: CAWSWGIIPDELFF; CDR3 DNA: TGTGCCTGGAGTTGGGGGATAATCCCGGACGAGCTGTTTTTT
J gene: TRBJ2-3; D gene: TRBD2; clone size: many; V gene: TRBV27; CDR3 protein: CASSLSHSGRASGDTQYF; CDR3 DNA: TGTGCCAGCAGTTTATCCCACAGCGGGAGGGCCTCGGGAGATACGCAGTATTTT
J gene: TRBJ2-7; D gene: TRBD2; clone size: many; V gene: TRBV12-3/TRBV12-4; CDR3 protein: CASTMGGPQYF; CDR3 DNA: TGTGCCAGCACAATGGGAGGGCCGCAGTACTTC
J gene: TRBJ2-7; D gene: NA; clone size: many; V gene: TRBV5-1; CDR3 protein: CASREAYEQYF; CDR3 DNA: TGCGCCAGCAGGGAGGCCTACGAGCAGTACTTC
J gene: TRBJ2-1; D gene: NA; clone size: NA; V gene: TRBV3-1; CDR3 protein: CASSQDPGYEQFF; CDR3 DNA: TGTGCCAGCAGCCAAGATCCGGGGTATGAGCAGTTCTTC
J gene: TRBJ2-1; D gene: NA; clone size: NA; V gene: TRBV20-1; CDR3 protein: CSAPAQGVRFTRSYNEQFF; CDR3 DNA: TGCAGTGCCCCCGCTCAGGGAGTGCGGTTTACGAGATCCTACAATGAGCAGTTCTTC
J gene: TRBJ2-7; D gene: NA; clone size: few; V gene: TRBV7-8; CDR3 protein: CASSSPSRTGHYEQYF; CDR3 DNA: TGTGCCAGCAGCTCCCCGTCGCGGACGGGACACTACGAGCAGTACTTC
J gene: TRBJ1-1; D gene: NA; clone size: NA; V gene: TRBV4-1; CDR3 protein: CASSQKSPPSTVNTEAFF; CDR3 DNA: TGCGCCAGCAGCCAAAAGAGTCCCCCCTCGACAGTGAACACTGAAGCTTTCTTT
J gene: TRBJ2-3; D gene: TRBD2; clone size: few; V gene: TRBV7-9; CDR3 protein: CASSLVYGASGNTDTQYF; CDR3 DNA: TGTGCCAGCAGCTTAGTGTATGGTGCTAGCGGGAACACAGATACGCAGTATTTT
J gene: TRBJ2-1; D gene: NA; clone size: NA; V gene: TRBV2; CDR3 protein: CASTDGPQGFDEQFF; CDR3 DNA: TGTGCCAGCACCGACGGACCTCAGGGGTTCGATGAGCAGTTCTTC
J gene: TRBJ1-3; D gene: NA; clone size: NA; V gene: TRBV7-6; CDR3 protein: CASSPRGGNPSGNTIYF; CDR3 DNA: TGTGCCAGCAGCCCCCGGGGGGGTAACCCCTCTGGAAACACCATATATTTT
J gene: TRBJ2-3; D gene: TRBD2; clone size: NA; V gene: TRBV9; CDR3 protein: CASSVVAGGPTRTQYF; CDR3 DNA: TGTGCCAGCAGCGTAGTAGCGGGAGGGCCAACGAGAACGCAGTATTTT
J gene: TRBJ1-1; D gene: TRBD1; clone size: NA; V gene: TRBV19; CDR3 protein: CASSIWTGGEAFF; CDR3 DNA: TGTGCCAGTAGTATCTGGACAGGGGGCGAAGCTTTCTTT
J gene: TRBJ2-2; D gene: NA; clone size: NA; V gene: TRBV15; CDR3 protein: CATSRAQRGYGELFF; CDR3 DNA: TGTGCCACCAGCAGAGCCCAGAGGGGGTACGGGGAGCTGTTTTTT
J gene: TRBJ1-1; D gene: NA; clone size: NA; V gene: TRBV30; CDR3 protein: CAWSVMGGGTEAFF; CDR3 DNA: TGTGCCTGGAGTGTAATGGGGGGGGGCACTGAAGCTTTCTTT
J gene: TRBJ2-3; D gene: TRBD2; clone size: few; V gene: TRBV5-1; CDR3 protein: CASSLLGGGPPDTQYF; CDR3 DNA: TGCGCCAGCAGCTTGCTGGGGGGAGGGCCCCCAGATACGCAGTATTTT
J gene: TRBJ2-3; D gene: TRBD2; clone size: NA; V gene: TRBV4-3; CDR3 protein: CASSQVLAGDTDTQYF; CDR3 DNA: TGCGCCAGCAGCCAAGTTCTAGCGGGGGACACAGATACGCAGTATTTT
J gene: TRBJ2-6; D gene: TRBD1; clone size: NA; V gene: TRBV7-9; CDR3 protein: CASSRPGQGSGANVLTF; CDR3 DNA: TGTGCCAGCAGCCGCCCGGGACAGGGCTCTGGGGCCAACGTCCTGACTTTC
J gene: TRBJ1-5; D gene: NA; clone size: NA; V gene: TRBV6-6; CDR3 protein: CASSFGAGNQPQHF; CDR3 DNA: NA
J gene: TRBJ2-1; D gene: NA; clone size: NA; V gene: TRBV27; CDR3 protein: CASSLGERLEQFF; CDR3 DNA: TGTGCCAGCAGTTTAGGCGAGAGGCTCGAGCAGTTCTTC
J gene: TRBJ2-3; D gene: NA; clone size: NA; V gene: TRBV9; CDR3 protein: CASSKHWTITDTQYF; CDR3 DNA: TGTGCCAGCAGCAAACACTGGACTATCACAGATACGCAGTATTTT
J gene: TRBJ2-7; D gene: NA; clone size: NA; V gene: TRBV6-5; CDR3 protein: CASSYIPNSYEQYF; CDR3 DNA: TGTGCCAGCAGTTACATCCCGAACTCCTACGAGCAGTACTTC